One T cell receptor beta chain is described in this entry. Its antigen is still unknown. TCRdb keeps only in-frame clones here, not all; method: immunoSEQ multiplex PCR. This sample has some 250,000 clones, with 94% found just once. These data are taken from a study of T cell responses to AZD1222 COVID-19 vaccine. Trimming removed 4 bases from V and 9 bases from J, with 21 bases in between. The CDR3 has 15 amino acids. The V gene's germline CDR1 is LGHNA and CDR2 YSLEER. Study-level findings and limits: White British donors predominated, females outnumbered males, and clonal diversity was possibly underestimated. Among AZD1222 vaccinees, only 6 or 7 were seropositive at baseline. Targets within unmutated variant regions were reportedly found for nearly half of spike-specific TCRs.

This sequence originates from an adult who received the AZD1222 COVID-19 vaccine. The genes are TRBV4-3 and TRBJ1-1, with a possible D match to TRBD1 (5 bases). This material consisted of peripheral blood, taken 28 days after the second AZD1222 dose. The CDR3, as DNA: TGCGCCAGCAGCCCAGCTGGGACCCAGAGGGGAAAAGCTTTCTTT. It is translated as CASSPAGTQRGKAFF.